Detailed here is one TCR beta chain. What it recognizes is unknown. These data originate in a study of cytomegalovirus exposure and HLA in healthy donors. General study points: The study listed roughly 160 cytomegalovirus-associated TCR beta chains. According to a subsequent analysis, TCR clusters identified in the first cohort showed a tendency to co-occur across the roughly 130 validation repertoires. Cytomegalovirus status, reportedly, was diagnosed with high specificity and sensitivity by the classifier. In vitro data verified a few CMV-associated chains as specific for CMV antigens.

Unmatched junction bases numbered 8, after V lost 2 bases and J lost 0 bases. Per the germline V gene, CDR1 is GTSNPN and CDR2 is SVGIG (reference sequence). This CDR3 is built from 16 residues. This table comes from immunoSEQ multiplex PCR, and its TCRdb copy is limited to in-frame clones, with some not included. Of tens of thousands of clones listed, approximately 93% are singletons. This TCR was recovered from a young man in good health and CMV-seropositive. The genes are TRBV30 and TRBJ1-2, with 8 bases that match TRBD1. Sequences were obtained from PBMCs. Here the CDR3 DNA reads TGTGCCTGGAGTTCTGGACAGGGTCTAGCTAACTATGGCTACACCTTC. Protein product: CAWSSGQGLANYGYTF.